This T cell receptor beta chain is drawn from a study of blood T cell repertoires in COVID-19. On the study more broadly: The origin of the acute and convalescent COVID-19 samples was the United States, Italy and Spain.

This CDR3 is 15 amino acids long. CDR1 and CDR2 (germline): PRHDT, FYEKMQ (reference sequence). The J segment lost 0 bases and the V segment lost 4 bases, leaving 3 bases of the junction unmatched. This table comes from immunoSEQ multiplex PCR, and its TCRdb copy is limited to in-frame clones, with some not included. This sample has around 88,000 clones; 90% occur once, and the top ten carry roughly 1.7%. Specimen: peripheral blood. J is TRBJ1-3 and V is TRBV13; 7 nucleotides agree with TRBD1. The receptor's source is a man aged 60-69 years with acute or convalescent COVID-19. CDR3 nucleotide sequence: TGTGCCAGCAGCTCCGACAGGGCCTCTGGAAACACCATATATTTT. Its translation is CASSSDRASGNTIYF.